The 27 T cell receptor beta chains presented below share a single source sample, sequenced in a study of tumor-infiltrating lymphocytes in primary liver carcinoma. Each 20-30 mg portion of unsorted bulk tissue served as the source for co-extraction of RNA and DNA. The authors made TCR beta cDNA from around 500 ng total RNA with a constant-region primer. Three nested multiplex PCR rounds of slightly modified ARM-PCR generated TCR beta libraries. The study ran its first two PCR rounds for around 10 cycles each, using TRBV1-TRBV30 forward primers and a C-beta reverse primer. TCRdb ran MiXCR on the multiplex PCR reads and lists one entry per CDR3 protein. The data hold approximately 30,000 distinct CDR3 sequences, with roughly 77% observed a single time. Material: liver tumor tissue from sampling region 3. The subset was: tumor region T3, left-lateral pole. These receptors came from a woman under 40 with primary liver carcinoma and hepatitis B virus infection.

As for this clonotype: At one of its ends the junction is not consistent with the germline gene, which may arise from a read error. The CDR3 loop is CASSQASGSSNEQFF. The CDR3 DNA reads as TGTGCCAGCAGCCAGGCTAGCGGGAGTAGTAATGAGCAATTCTTC. The chain has TRBV11-3 and TRBJ2-1, with 10 bases fitting TRBD2. Germline assignment: CDR1 SGHNT and CDR2 YENEEA. CDR3 length: 15 residues.

Details on this clonotype: A much larger clone lies a single base off, so this may be a read error. The chain is built from TRBV29-1 and TRBJ2-3; maybe TRBD2 (6 bases). CDR1 and CDR2 (germline): SQVTM, ANQGSEA. The CDR3 has 15 residues. The DNA of the CDR3 is TGCAGCGTTGAGGGCGGGGCCGGCATCACAGATAGGCAGTATTTT. Translated, it gives CSVEGGAGITDRQYF.

As for this clonotype: The limits of the CDR3 on the DNA are not certain, so only TCRdb's listed CDR3 is given. This chain uses TRBV4-2 with TRBJ2-2; the D call TRBD2 from the table was never checked on the DNA. Both ends counted, the CDR3 spans 19 residues. In germline, CDR1 is LGHNA, CDR2 YNFKEQ. This CDR3 is CPSSLSGVASGSKSGELLF.

A remark on this clonotype: At one of its ends the junction is not consistent with the germline gene, which may arise from a read error. This chain joins TRBV11-2 and TRBJ2-3; TRBD1 matches 7 bases. Germline CDR1 and CDR2: SGHAT and FQNNGV. This CDR3 region has 15 residues. The CDR3 reads CTSDPQGSDTDTQYF. CDR3 nucleotide sequence: TGTACCAGCGACCCACAGGGGTCAGACACAGATACGCAGTATTTT. Supplemented by reference TRBV11-2 and TRBJ2-3, the full variable domain reads EAGVAQSPRYKIIEKRQSVAFWCNPISGHATLYWYQQILGQGPKLLIQFQNNGVVDDSQLPKDRFSAERLKGVDSTLKIQPAKLEDSAVYLCTSDPQGSDTDTQYFGPGTRLTVL.

To note about this clonotype: No conserved phenylalanine or tryptophan ends this CDR3, so it is likely a read error. No DNA is shown, since the ends of the CDR3 on it are uncertain; the CDR3 is the one TCRdb lists. V and J are TRBV11-2 and TRBJ2-5; the table names TRBD2, a call not compared with the DNA. Germline CDR1 SGHAT, CDR2 FQNNGV. The CDR3 length equals 16 residues, ends included. This CDR3 is CASCFRTGTSRETQYL.

About this clonotype itself: A read error may account for a junction end that differs from germline. The V and J genes are TRBV11-1 and TRBJ2-1; D call uncertain. The CDR3 is made up of 13 amino acids. CDR1 and CDR2 from the germline V gene are SGHAT and FQDESV (reference sequence). As DNA, the CDR3 is TGTGCCATCAGCTTCGGCACGGATAATGAGCAGTTCTTC. Translating gives CAISFGTDNEQFF.

In regard to this clonotype: A read error is likely, as this CDR3 ends without the conserved phenylalanine or tryptophan. The chain has TRBV11-2 and TRBJ2-1; D perhaps matches TRBD2 (5 bases). The germline V gene encodes CDR1 SGHAT and CDR2 FQNNGV. V gave up 6 bases and J gave up 0 bases, with 12 bases separating them. The CDR3 length is 15 residues. The CDR3 DNA is TGTGCCAGCAGTCTGCAGCGGAGCTCCTACAATGAGCAGTTCCTC. This sequence encodes CASSLQRSSYNEQFL.

On this clonotype: The conserved closing phenylalanine or tryptophan is absent in this CDR3, likely reflecting a read error. The chain links TRBV11-2 to TRBJ2-5; 11 positions agree with TRBD2. The CDR3 extends over 15 amino acids. Germline V gene data show CDR1 as SGHAT and CDR2 as FQNNGV. CDR3 in DNA: TGTGCCAACAGCGTGACTAGCGGGGTTGTAGAGACCCAGTACTAC. Translated: CANSVTSGVVETQYY.

The chain has TRBV11-2 and TRBJ2-3; 8 bases map to TRBD2. This CDR3 spans 17 amino acids. V shed 9 bases, J shed 2 bases, and the junction held 16 bases outside the gene matches. CDR1 is SGHAT and CDR2 is FQNNGV in the germline V gene. This CDR3 is CARSIRGSGSLTDTQYF. CDR3 nucleotide sequence: TGTGCCAGAAGCATTCGAGGGAGCGGGAGCCTCACAGATACGCAGTATTTT.

Notes on this clonotype: This may stem from a read error, because a much larger clone lies one nucleotide away. This chain connects TRBV6-1 to TRBJ1-2, with D possibly TRBD1 on 5 matching bases. Germline assignment: CDR1 MNHNS and CDR2 SASEGT. V was shortened by 7 bases and J by 3 bases, with 12 bases between the two germline ends. This CDR3 contains 13 residues. This CDR3 reads CASNGPGYYGYTF. As DNA, the CDR3 is TGTGCCAGCAACGGGCCAGGGTACTATGGCTACACCTTC.

With regard to this clonotype: A junction boundary mismatches the germline segment, possibly from a read error. The V call is TRBV11-2, the J call TRBJ2-2; 7 bases match TRBD1. Germline CDR1 is SGHAT and CDR2 is FQNNGV. This CDR3 is 15 amino acids long. CDR3 region: CASNVETGYTGKLFF. The CDR3 DNA is TGTGCCAGCAACGTAGAGACAGGGTACACCGGGAAGCTGTTTTTT. Drawing the rest from reference TRBV11-2 and TRBJ2-2, the complete variable domain is EAGVAQSPRYKIIEKRQSVAFWCNPISGHATLYWYQQILGQGPKLLIQFQNNGVVDDSQLPKDRFSAERLKGVDSTLKIQPAKLEDSAVYLCASNVETGYTGKLFFGEGSRLTVL.

In regard to this clonotype: The junction does not match germline at one end; this may be a read error. The chain is built from TRBV11-2 and TRBJ2-1, with 9 bases matching TRBD1. This CDR3 spans 17 amino acids. Germline lookup yields CDR1 SGHAT and CDR2 FQNNGV. CDR3 amino acids: CANSLTHGQGYRGEHFF. The DNA of the CDR3 is TGTGCCAACAGTTTAACCCACGGACAGGGGTACAGGGGTGAGCACTTCTTC.

On this clonotype itself: A single base separates this from a much larger clone, so it may be a read error. This rearrangement joins TRBV5-1 to TRBJ2-7; TRBD1 might be the D (6 bases). The CDR3 covers 13 residues. Germline V lookup: CDR1 SGHRS, CDR2 YFSETQ. Here the CDR3 DNA reads TGCTCCAGCAGCTGGGACAAGGCCTGCGAGCAGTACTTC. Translating it yields CSSSWDKACEQYF.

By sample fraction, this clonotype is medium-sized (0.01 to 0.1%). The chain couples TRBV4-1 to TRBJ1-5; TRBD1 might be the D (6 bases). The V gene lost 0 bases and the J gene lost 2 bases, with 14 bases spanning the gap. This CDR3 region has 17 residues. The germline gives CDR1 MGHRA, CDR2 YSYEKL. The CDR3 DNA reads TGCGCCAGCAGCCAAGAGTATGAGGGGGTTGGCAATCAGCCCCAGCATTTT. This sequence encodes CASSQEYEGVGNQPQHF.

Details on this clonotype: Germline and junction disagree at one end, which may indicate a read error. DNA for the CDR3: TGTGCCACCAGTGTACGGTTCCTGGTCCTTAGATCTAACTATGGCTACACTTTC. Translation: CATSVRFLVLRSNYGYTF. V usage is TRBV6-1 and J usage is TRBJ1-2; D remains ambiguous. There are 18 residues in the CDR3. Germline lookup yields CDR1 MNHNS and CDR2 SASEGT.

Of note for this clonotype: A read error may be the cause here, since a much bigger clone is one base away. This chain connects TRBV29-1 to TRBJ1-4; a weak D match, TRBD1 (5 bases). Germline CDR1 reads SQVTM; CDR2 reads ANQGSEA. This CDR3 region has 13 residues. V was cut by 4 bases and J by 7 bases, with 13 bases left in between. Written as DNA, the CDR3 is TGCAGCGTTGCCGGGACCCTGGGTGAAAAACTGTTTTTT. Translation: CSVAGTLGEKLFF.

With respect to this clonotype: The junction differs from germline at one of its ends, possibly a read error. The chain couples TRBV6-1 to TRBJ2-2, with D possibly being TRBD2 (6 bases). Germline V gene data show CDR1 as MNHNS and CDR2 as SASEGT. The CDR3 is 19 amino acids. CDR3: CASSETLPGGATNTGELFF. CDR3 DNA: TGTGCCAGCAGTGAAACCCTTCCCGGGGGTGCCACGAACACCGGGGAACTGTTTTTT.

This clonotype was counted between two and nine times. The junction shows a germline mismatch at one end, possibly a read error. The V call is TRBV4-3, the J call TRBJ2-2; 13 bases fit TRBD2. CDR3 length: 19 amino acids. Germline V gene lookup returns CDR1 LGHNA and CDR2 YSLEER. The CDR3 DNA reads TGCGCCACCAGCGCACTAGCGGGAGGGCCCCGTTCGAACACCGGGGAGTTGTTTTTT. Translation gives CATSALAGGPRSNTGELFF.

The rearrangement links TRBV28 to TRBJ1-1; D gene unclear. Trimming removed 8 bases from V and 7 bases from J, with 20 bases in between. The CDR3 is made up of 14 amino acids. Per the germline V gene, CDR1 is MDHEN and CDR2 is SYDVKM. CDR3 DNA sequence: TGTGCCAGCCCTCAAACCGGGGATAAGATTGAAGCTTTCTTT. Translated: CASPQTGDKIEAFF.

At least ten counts were recorded for this clonotype. A clone one base away is much larger, so this may be a read error. The chain links TRBV11-2 to TRBJ1-1; tentatively, D is TRBD1 (5 bases). This CDR3 contains 12 residues. Trimming left V 4 bases short and J 7 bases short, with 10 bases between. In germline, CDR1 is SGHAT, CDR2 FQNNGV. CDR3 nucleotides: TGTGCCAGCAGCTCTAAACAGGTTGAAGCTTTCTTT. Translation: CASSSKQVEAFF.

This clonotype has a count of ten or more. The rearrangement links TRBV4-1 to TRBJ1-2; TRBD1 might be the D (5 bases). Germline V CDR1 and CDR2: MGHRA, YSYEKL. Trimming shortened V by 2 bases and J by 4 bases, and 17 bases separated the two germline ends. The CDR3 sequence is 16 residues long. In DNA, the CDR3 is TGCGCCAGCAGCCAATCGATTACGGGACCGATCTATGGCTACACCTTC. This encodes CASSQSITGPIYGYTF.

Comments on this clonotype: This may come from a read error, since a much larger clone is one base off. The chain joins TRBV29-1 to TRBJ2-1, with TRBD1 identical over 10 bases. J gave up 8 bases and V 3 bases, and 10 bases lay outside the gene matches. The CDR3 runs to 15 residues. The V gene's germline CDR1 is SQVTM and CDR2 ANQGSEA. This chain's CDR3 is CSVERRDRGYDEQFF. DNA of the CDR3: TGCAGCGTTGAGCGCCGGGACAGGGGTTACGATGAGCAGTTCTTC.

Ten or more counts support this clonotype. The chain uses TRBV11-2 and TRBJ2-7, with D unresolved. The germline V gene encodes CDR1 SGHAT and CDR2 FQNNGV. This CDR3 spans 13 amino acids. V shed 5 bases and J shed 4 bases, with 12 bases lying between them. CDR3 in amino acids: CASSRARAYEQYF. DNA of the CDR3: TGTGCCAGCAGCAGAGCCCGAGCATACGAGCAGTACTTC.

With regard to this clonotype: Mismatch with germline at one junction end may stem from a read error. The gene calls are TRBV11-2 and TRBJ2-3, with TRBD2 identical over 11 bases. The CDR3 extends over 15 amino acids. Germline V gene sequence: CDR1 SGHAT, CDR2 FQNNGV. CDR3: CVSSHGLAGPDTHYF. The DNA of the CDR3 is TGTGTCAGCAGCCATGGACTAGCGGGCCCAGATACGCATTATTTT.

As regards this clonotype: A read error may account for a junction end that differs from germline. The chain has TRBV7-3 and TRBJ1-6; D ambiguous. The CDR3 runs 13 residues. CDR1 is SGHTA and CDR2 is FQGTGA in the germline V gene. The DNA for the CDR3 is TGTGCCAGCAGCTTGGGCTGGCATTCACCCCTCCATTTT. This encodes CASSLGWHSPLHF.

In regard to this clonotype: As the CDR3 is not closed by the conserved phenylalanine or tryptophan, this likely results from a read error. The chain carries TRBV28 and TRBJ1-6; 9 nucleotides align to TRBD1. V was clipped by 5 bases and J by 14 bases; unmatched bases: 16. There are 16 residues in the CDR3. Germline V gene sequence: CDR1 MDHEN, CDR2 SYDVKM. The CDR3 DNA follows: TGTGCCAGCAGTACCCACAGGGGGCAATTTTTCTTCACCCTCCACTCT. It specifies CASSTHRGQFFFTLHS.

This clonotype came up once. CDR3 protein: CARSQGGAWGDAFF. The CDR3 nucleotides read TGTGCCAGAAGCCAGGGGGGTGCTTGGGGGGATGCTTTCTTT. V gene TRBV6-5 combines with J gene TRBJ1-1, with 7 bases identical to TRBD1. Germline V gene lookup returns CDR1 MNHEY and CDR2 SVGAGI. This CDR3 is built from 14 residues. The V gene end was trimmed by 9 bases and the J gene end by 11 bases; junction bases not matched to a gene: 18.